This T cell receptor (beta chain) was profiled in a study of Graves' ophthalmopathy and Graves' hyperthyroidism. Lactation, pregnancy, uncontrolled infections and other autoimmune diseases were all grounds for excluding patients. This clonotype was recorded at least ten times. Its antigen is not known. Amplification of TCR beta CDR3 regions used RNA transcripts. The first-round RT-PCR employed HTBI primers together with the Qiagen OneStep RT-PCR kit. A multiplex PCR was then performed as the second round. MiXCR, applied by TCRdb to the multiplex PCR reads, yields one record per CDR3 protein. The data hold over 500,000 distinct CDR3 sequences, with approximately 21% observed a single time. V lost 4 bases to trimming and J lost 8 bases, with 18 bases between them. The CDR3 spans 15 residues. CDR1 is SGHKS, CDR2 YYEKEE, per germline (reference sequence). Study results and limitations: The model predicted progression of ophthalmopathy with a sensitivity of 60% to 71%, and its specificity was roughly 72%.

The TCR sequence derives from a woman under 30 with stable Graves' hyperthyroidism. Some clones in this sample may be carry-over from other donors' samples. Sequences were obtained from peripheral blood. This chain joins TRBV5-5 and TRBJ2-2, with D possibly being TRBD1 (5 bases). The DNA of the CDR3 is TGTGCCAGCAGCCCCTCTCCGCAGGGAATAGGGGAGCTGTTTTTT. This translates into CASSPSPQGIGELFF.